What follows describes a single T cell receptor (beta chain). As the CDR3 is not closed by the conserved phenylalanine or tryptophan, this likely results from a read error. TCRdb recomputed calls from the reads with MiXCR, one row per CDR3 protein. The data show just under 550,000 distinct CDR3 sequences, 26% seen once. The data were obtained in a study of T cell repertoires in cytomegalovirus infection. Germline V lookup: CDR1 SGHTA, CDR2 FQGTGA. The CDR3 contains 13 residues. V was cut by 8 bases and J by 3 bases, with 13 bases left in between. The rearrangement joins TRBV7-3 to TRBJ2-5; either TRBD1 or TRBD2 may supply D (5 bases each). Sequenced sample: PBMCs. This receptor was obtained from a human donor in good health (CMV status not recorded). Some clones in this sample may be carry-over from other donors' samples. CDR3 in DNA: TGTGCCAGCGGAAGAGGGGCTGAAGAGACCCAGTACCTC. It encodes CASGRGAEETQYL.